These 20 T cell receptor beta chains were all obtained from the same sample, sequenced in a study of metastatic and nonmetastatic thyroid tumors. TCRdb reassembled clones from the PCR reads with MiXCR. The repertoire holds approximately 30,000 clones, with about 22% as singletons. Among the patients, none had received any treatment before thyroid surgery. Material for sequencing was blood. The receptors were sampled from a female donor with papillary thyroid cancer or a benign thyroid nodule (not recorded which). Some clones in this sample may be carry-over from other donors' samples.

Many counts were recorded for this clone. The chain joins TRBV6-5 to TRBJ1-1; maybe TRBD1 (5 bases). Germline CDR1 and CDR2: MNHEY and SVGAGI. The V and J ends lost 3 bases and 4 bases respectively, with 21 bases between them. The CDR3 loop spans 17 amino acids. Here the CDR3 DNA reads TGTGCCAGCAGTTATCTTGGGCCCCAGGGTTGGGTCACTGAAGCTTTCTTT. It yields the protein CASSYLGPQGWVTEAFF.

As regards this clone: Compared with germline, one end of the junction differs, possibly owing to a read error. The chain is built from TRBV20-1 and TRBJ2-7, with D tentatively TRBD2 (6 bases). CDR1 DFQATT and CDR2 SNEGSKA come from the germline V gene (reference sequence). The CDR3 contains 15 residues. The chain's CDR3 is CSARVISGGGVEQCF. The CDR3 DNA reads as TGCAGTGCTAGGGTGATTAGCGGAGGCGGGGTCGAGCAGTGCTTC.

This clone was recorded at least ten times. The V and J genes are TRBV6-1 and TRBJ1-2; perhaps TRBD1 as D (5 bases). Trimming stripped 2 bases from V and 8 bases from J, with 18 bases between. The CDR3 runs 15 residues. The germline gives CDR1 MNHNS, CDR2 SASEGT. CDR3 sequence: CASSEQPRDGYGYTF. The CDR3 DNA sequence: TGTGCCAGCAGTGAACAACCCAGGGATGGTTACGGCTACACCTTC.

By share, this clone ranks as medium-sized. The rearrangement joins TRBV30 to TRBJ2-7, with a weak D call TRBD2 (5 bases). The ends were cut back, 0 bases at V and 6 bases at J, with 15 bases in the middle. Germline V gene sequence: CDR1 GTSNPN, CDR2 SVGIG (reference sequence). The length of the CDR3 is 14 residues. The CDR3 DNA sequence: TGTGCCTGGAGTGTGGACTGGCCGGCGTTCGAGCAGTACTTC. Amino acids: CAWSVDWPAFEQYF.

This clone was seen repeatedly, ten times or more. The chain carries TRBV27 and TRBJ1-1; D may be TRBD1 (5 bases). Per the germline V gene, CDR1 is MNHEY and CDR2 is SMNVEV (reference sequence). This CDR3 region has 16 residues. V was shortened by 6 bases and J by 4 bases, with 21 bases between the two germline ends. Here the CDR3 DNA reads TGTGCCAGCAGATTGATCCCCGGGGCGGGGGGCACTGAAGCTTTCTTT. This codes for CASRLIPGAGGTEAFF.

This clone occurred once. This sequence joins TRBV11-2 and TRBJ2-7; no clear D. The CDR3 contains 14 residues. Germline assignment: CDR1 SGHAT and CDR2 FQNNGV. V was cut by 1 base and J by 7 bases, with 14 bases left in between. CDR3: CASSLVAPVTEQYF. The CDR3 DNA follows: TGTGCCAGCAGCTTAGTTGCCCCCGTGACAGAGCAGTACTTC.

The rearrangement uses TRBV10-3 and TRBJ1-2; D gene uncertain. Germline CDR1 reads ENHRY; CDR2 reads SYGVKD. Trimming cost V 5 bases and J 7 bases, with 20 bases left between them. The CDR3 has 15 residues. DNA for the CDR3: TGTGCCATCAGTCCCACGGAGAGCCGGCTAGTTGGCTACACCTTC. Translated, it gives CAISPTESRLVGYTF.

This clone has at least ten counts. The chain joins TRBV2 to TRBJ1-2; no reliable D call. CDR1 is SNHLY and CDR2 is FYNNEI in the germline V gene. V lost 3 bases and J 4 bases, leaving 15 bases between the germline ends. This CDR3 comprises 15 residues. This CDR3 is CASSDASGSGYGYTF. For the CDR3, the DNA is TGTGCCAGCAGTGATGCCTCGGGTTCGGGCTATGGCTACACCTTC. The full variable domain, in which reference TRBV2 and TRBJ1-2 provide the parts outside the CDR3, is EPEVTQTPSHQVTQMGQEVILRCVPISNHLYFYWYRQILGQKVEFLVSFYNNEISEKSEIFDDQFSVERPDGSNFTLKIRSTKLEDSAMYFCASSDASGSGYGYTFGSGTRLTVV.

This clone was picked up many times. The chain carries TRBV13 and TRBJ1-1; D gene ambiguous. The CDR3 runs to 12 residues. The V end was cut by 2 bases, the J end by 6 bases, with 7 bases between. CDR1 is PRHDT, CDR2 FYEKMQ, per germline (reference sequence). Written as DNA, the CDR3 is TGTGCCAGCAGCTTATTCGACCCTGAAGCTTTCTTT. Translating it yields CASSLFDPEAFF. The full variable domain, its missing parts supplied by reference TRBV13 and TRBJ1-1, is AAGVIQSPRHLIKEKRETATLKCYPIPRHDTVYWYQQGPGQDPQFLISFYEKMQSDKGSIPDRFSAQQFSDYHSELNMSSLELGDSALYFCASSLFDPEAFFGQGTRLTVV.

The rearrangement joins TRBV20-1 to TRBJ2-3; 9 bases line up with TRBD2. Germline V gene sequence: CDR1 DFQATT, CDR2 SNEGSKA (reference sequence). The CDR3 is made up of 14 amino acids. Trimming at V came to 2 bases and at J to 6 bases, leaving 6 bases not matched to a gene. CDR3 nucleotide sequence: TGCAGTGCTAGACATAGCGGGAGAGGTGATACGCAGTATTTT. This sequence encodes CSARHSGRGDTQYF.

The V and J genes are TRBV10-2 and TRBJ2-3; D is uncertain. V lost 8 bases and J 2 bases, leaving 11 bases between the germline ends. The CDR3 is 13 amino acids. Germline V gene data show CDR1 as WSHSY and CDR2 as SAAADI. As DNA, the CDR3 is TGCGCCAGCCTAGGCAGGCCCACAGATACGCAGTATTTT. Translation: CASLGRPTDTQYF.

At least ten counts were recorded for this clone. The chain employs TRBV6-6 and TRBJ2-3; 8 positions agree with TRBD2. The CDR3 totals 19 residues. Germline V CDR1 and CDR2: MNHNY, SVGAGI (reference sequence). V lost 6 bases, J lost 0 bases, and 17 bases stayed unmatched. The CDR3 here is CASRSTGTRPIQSTDTQYF. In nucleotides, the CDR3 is TGTGCCAGCAGATCCACCGGGACTAGGCCTATACAGAGCACAGATACGCAGTATTTT.

As DNA, the CDR3 is TGTGCCAGCAGGCCCATGTCGTTTACAGGGACCCAGGGCGACGAGCAGTACTTC. Translation gives CASRPMSFTGTQGDEQYF. The chain has TRBV7-8 and TRBJ2-7; D is possibly TRBD1 (6 bases). Germline V gene lookup returns CDR1 SGHVS and CDR2 FQNEAQ. V lost 6 bases, J lost 5 bases, and 29 bases lay in between. This CDR3 has 18 residues.

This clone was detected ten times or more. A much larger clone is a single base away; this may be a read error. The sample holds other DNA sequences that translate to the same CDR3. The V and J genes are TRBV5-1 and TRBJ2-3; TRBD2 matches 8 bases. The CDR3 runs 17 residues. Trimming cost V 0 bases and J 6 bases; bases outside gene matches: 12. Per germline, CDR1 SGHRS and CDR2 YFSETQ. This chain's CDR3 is CASSLGPSGSWSDTQYF. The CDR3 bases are TGCGCCAGCAGCTTGGGCCCGAGCGGGAGTTGGTCGGATACGCAGTATTTT.

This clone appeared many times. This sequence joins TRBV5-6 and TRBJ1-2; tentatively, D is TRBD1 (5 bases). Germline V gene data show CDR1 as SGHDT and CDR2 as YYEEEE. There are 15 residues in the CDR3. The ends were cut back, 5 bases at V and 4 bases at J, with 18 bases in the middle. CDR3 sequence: CASRGLDRAGYGYTF. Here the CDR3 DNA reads TGTGCCAGCAGGGGGCTCGATAGGGCGGGCTATGGCTACACCTTC.

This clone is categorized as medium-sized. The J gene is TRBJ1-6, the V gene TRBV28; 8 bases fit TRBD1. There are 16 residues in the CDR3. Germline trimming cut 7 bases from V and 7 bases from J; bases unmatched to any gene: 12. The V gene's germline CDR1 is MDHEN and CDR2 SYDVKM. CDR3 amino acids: CASNPLTGERNSPLHF. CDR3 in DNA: TGTGCCAGCAACCCCCTGACAGGGGAGAGGAATTCACCCCTCCACTTT.

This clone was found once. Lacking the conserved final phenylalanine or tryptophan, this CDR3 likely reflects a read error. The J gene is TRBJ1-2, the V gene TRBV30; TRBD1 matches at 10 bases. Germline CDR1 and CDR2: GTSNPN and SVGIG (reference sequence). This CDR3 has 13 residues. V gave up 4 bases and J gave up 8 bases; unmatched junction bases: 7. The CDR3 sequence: CAWTGQGGFGYTV. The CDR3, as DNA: TGTGCCTGGACCGGACAGGGGGGGTTCGGCTACACCGTC.

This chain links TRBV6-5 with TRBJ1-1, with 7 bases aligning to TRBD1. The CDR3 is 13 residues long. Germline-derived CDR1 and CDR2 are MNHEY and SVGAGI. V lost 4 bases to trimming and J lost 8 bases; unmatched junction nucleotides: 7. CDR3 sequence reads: CASSSTGLGEAFF. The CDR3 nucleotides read TGTGCCAGCAGTTCGACAGGGTTAGGGGAAGCTTTCTTT.

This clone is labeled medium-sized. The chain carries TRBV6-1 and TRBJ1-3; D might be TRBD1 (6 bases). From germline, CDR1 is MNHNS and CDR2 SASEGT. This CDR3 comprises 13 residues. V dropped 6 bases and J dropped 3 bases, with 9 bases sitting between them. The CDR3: CASSPTGGNTIYF. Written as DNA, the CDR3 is TGTGCCAGCAGCCCGACAGGTGGAAACACCATATATTTT.

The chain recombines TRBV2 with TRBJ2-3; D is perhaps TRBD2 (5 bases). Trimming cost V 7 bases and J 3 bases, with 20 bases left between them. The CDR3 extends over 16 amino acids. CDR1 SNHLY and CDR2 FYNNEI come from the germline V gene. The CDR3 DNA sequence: TGTGCCAGCATGGTTAGGGAGAAAGGGAGAACAGATACGCAGTATTTT. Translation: CASMVREKGRTDTQYF.